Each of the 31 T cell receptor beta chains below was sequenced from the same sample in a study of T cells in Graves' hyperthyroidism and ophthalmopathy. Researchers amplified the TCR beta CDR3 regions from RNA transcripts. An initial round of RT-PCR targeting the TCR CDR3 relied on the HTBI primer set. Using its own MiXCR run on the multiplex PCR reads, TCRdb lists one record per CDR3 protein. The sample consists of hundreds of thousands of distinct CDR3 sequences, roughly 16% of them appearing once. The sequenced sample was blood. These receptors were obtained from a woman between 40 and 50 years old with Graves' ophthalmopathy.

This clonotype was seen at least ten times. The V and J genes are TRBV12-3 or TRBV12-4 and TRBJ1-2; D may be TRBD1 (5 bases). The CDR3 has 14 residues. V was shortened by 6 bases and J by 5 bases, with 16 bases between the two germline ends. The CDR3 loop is CASSPTGGFYGYTF. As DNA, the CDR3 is TGTGCCAGCAGCCCCACAGGAGGGTTTTATGGCTACACCTTC.

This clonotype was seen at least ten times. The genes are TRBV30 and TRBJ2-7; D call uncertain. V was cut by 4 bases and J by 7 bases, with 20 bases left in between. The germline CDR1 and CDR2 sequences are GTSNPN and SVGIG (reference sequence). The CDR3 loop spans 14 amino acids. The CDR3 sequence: CAWKLTVQATEQYF. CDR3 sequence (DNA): TGTGCCTGGAAACTAACGGTCCAGGCTACGGAGCAGTACTTC.

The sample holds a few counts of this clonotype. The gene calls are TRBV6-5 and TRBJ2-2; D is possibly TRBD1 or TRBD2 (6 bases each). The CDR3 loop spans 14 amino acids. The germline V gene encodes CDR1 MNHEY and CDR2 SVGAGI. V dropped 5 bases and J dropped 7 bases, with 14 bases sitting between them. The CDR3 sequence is CASSNDGGGGELFF. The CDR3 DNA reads TGTGCCAGCAGTAACGACGGAGGGGGCGGGGAGCTGTTTTTT.

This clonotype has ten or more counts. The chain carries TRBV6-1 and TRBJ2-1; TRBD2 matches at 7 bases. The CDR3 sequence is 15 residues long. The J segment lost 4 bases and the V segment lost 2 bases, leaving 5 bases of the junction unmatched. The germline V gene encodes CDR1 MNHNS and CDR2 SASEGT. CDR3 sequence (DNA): TGTGCCAGCAGTGAATCGGTGGGGGGGTACAATGAGCAGTTCTTC. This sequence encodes CASSESVGGYNEQFF.

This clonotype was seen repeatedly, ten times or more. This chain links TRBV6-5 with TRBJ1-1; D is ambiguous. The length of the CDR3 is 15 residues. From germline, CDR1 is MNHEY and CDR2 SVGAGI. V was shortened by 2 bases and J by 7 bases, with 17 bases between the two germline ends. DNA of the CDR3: TGTGCCAGCAGTTACCGATCCAGTCGACCGGGTGAAGCTTTCTTT. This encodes CASSYRSSRPGEAFF.

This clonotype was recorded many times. The DNA for the CDR3 is TGTGCCAGCAGTTTAAGGCCAGGGGTAGAGCAGTTCTTC. Translating it yields CASSLRPGVEQFF. V gene TRBV27 combines with J gene TRBJ2-1, with D possibly being TRBD1 (6 bases). Between the trimmed V and J ends, which lost 2 bases and 10 bases, there was a span of 12 bases. The CDR3 spans 13 residues. Germline V gene lookup returns CDR1 MNHEY and CDR2 SMNVEV (reference sequence).

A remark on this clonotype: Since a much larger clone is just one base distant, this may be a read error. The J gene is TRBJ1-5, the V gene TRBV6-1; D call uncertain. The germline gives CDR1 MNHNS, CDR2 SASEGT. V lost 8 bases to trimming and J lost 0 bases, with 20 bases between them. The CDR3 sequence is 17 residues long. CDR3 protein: CASSGRGREHSNQPQHF. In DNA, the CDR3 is TGTGCCAGCTCAGGACGGGGTAGGGAACATAGCAATCAGCCCCAGCATTTT.

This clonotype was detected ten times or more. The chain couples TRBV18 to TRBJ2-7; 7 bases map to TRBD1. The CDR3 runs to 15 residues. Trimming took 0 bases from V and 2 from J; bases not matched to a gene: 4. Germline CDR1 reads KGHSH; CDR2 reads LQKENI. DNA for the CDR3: TGTGCCAGCTCACCACCCTCGACAGGGCCCTACGAGCAGTACTTC. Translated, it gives CASSPPSTGPYEQYF.

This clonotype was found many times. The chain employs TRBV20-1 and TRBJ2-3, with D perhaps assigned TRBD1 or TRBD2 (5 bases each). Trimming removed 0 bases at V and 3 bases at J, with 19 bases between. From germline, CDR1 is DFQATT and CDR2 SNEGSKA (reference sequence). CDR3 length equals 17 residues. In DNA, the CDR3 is TGCAGTGCTAGAGATGCCGGGGCTCCCGGACGGACAGATACGCAGTATTTT. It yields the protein CSARDAGAPGRTDTQYF.

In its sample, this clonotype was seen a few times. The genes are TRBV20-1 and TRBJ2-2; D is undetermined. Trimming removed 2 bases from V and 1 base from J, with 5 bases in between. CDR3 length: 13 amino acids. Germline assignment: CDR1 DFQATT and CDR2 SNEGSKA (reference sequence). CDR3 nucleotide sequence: TGCAGTGCTAGACAGGTGAACACCGGGGAGCTGTTTTTT. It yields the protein CSARQVNTGELFF.

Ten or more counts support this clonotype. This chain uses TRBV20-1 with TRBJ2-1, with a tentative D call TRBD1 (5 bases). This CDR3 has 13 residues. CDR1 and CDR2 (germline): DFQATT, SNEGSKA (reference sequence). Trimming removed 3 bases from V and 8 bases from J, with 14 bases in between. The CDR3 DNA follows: TGCAGTGCTAGCCCAAAGGTACAGGATGAGCAGTTCTTC. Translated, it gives CSASPKVQDEQFF.

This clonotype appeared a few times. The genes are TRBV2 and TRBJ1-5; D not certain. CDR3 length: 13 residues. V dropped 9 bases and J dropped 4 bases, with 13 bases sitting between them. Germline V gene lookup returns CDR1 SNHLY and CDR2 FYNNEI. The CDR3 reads CASQLLENQPQHF. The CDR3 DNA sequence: TGTGCCAGTCAACTTCTGGAGAATCAGCCCCAGCATTTT.

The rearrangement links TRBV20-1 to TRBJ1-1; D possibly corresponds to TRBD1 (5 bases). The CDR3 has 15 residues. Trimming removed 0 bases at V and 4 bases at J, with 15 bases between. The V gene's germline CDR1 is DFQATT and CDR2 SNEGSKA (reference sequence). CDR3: CSARDSRGRGTEAFF. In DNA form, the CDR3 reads TGCAGTGCTAGAGATTCGCGGGGGAGGGGCACTGAAGCTTTCTTT.

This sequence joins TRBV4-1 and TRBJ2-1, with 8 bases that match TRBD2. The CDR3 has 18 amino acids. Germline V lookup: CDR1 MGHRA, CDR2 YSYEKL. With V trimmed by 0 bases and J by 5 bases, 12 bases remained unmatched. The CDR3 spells CASSQDGVGLAGHNEQFF. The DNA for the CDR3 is TGCGCCAGCAGCCAAGATGGGGTGGGCCTAGCGGGTCACAATGAGCAGTTCTTC.

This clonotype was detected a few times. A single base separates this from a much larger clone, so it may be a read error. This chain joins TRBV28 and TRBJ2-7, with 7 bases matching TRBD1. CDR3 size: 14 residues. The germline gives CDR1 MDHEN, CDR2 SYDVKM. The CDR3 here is CASSSTGTAYERYF. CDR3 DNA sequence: TGTGCCAGCAGCTCAACCGGGACAGCTTACGAGCGGTACTTC.

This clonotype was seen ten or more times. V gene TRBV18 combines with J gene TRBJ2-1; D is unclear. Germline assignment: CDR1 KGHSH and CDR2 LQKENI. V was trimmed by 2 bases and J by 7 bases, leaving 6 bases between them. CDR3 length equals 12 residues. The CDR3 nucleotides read TGTGCCAGCTCACCATTGCAGAATGAGCAGTTCTTC. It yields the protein CASSPLQNEQFF.

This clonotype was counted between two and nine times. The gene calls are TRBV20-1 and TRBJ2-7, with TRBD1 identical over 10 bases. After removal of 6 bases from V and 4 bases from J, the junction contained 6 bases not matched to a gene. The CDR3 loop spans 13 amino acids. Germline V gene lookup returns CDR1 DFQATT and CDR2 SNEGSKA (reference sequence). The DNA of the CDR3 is TGCAGTGCCATCGGGACAGGGGATTACGAGCAGTACTTC. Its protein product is CSAIGTGDYEQYF.

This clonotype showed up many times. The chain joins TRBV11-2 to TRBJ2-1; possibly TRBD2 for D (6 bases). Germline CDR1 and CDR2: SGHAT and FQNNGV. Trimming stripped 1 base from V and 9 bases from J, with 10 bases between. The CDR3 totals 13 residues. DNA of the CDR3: TGTGCCAGCAGCTTAGGGGGGGAGAGTGAGCAGTTCTTC. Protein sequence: CASSLGGESEQFF.

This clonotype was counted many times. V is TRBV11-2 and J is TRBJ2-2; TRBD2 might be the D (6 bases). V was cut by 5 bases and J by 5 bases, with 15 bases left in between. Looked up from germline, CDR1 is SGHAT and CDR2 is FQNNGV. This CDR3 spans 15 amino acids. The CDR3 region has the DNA TGTGCCAGCAGCCCGGTGCGGGGTAAAACCGGGGAGCTGTTTTTT. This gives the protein CASSPVRGKTGELFF.

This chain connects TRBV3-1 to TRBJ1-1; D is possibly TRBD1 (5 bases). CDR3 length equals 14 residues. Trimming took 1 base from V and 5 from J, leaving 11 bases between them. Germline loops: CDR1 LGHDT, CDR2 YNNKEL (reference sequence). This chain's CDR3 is CASSQGGSETEAFF. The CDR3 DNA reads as TGTGCCAGCAGCCAAGGGGGCTCTGAAACTGAAGCTTTCTTT. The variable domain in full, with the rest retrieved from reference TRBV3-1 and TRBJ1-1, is DTAVSQTPKYLVTQMGNDKSIKCEQNLGHDTMYWYKQDSKKFLKIMFSYNNKELIINETVPNRFSPKSPDKAHLNLHINSLELGDSAVYFCASSQGGSETEAFFGQGTRLTVV.

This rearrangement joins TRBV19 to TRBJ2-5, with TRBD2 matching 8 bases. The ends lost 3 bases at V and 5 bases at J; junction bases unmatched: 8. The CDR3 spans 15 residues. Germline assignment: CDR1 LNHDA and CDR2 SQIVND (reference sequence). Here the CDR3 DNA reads TGTGCCAGTAGTATCAACAGCGGGAGATCCGAGACCCAGTACTTC. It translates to CASSINSGRSETQYF.

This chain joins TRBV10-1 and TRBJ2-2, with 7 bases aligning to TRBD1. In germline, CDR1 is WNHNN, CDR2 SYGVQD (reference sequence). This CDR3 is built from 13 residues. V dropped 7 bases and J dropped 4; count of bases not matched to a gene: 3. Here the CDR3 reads CASKQGPTGELFF. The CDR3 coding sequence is TGCGCCAGCAAACAGGGGCCCACCGGGGAGCTGTTTTTT.

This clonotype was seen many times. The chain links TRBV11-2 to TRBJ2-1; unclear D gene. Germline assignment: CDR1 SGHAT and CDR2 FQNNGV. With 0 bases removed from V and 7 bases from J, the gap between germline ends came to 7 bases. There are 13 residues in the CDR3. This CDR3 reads CASSLDVRNEQFF. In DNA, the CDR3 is TGTGCCAGCAGCTTAGATGTTCGAAATGAGCAGTTCTTC. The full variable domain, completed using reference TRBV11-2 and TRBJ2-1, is EAGVAQSPRYKIIEKRQSVAFWCNPISGHATLYWYQQILGQGPKLLIQFQNNGVVDDSQLPKDRFSAERLKGVDSTLKIQPAKLEDSAVYLCASSLDVRNEQFFGPGTRLTVL.

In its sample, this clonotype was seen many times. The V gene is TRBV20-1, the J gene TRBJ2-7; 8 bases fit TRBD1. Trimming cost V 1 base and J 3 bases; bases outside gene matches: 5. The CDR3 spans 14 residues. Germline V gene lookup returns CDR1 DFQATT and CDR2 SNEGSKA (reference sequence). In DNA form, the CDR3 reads TGCAGTGCTAGAGGGGACAGGAAAAACTACGAGCAGTACTTC. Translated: CSARGDRKNYEQYF.

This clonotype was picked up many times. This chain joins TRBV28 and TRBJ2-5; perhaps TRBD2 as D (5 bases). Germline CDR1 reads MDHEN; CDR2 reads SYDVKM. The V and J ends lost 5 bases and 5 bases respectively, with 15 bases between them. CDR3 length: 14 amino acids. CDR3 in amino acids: CASSPPRAPETQYF. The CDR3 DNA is TGTGCCAGCAGTCCCCCGAGGGCTCCGGAGACCCAGTACTTC. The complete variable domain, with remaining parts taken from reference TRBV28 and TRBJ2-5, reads DVKVTQSSRYLVKRTGEKVFLECVQDMDHENMFWYRQDPGLGLRLIYFSYDVKMKEKGDIPEGYSVSREKKERFSLILESASTNQTSMYLCASSPPRAPETQYFGPGTRLLVL.

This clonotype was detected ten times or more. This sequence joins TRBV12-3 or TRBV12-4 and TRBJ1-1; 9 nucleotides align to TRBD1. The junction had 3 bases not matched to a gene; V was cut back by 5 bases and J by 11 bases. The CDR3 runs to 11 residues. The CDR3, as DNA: TGTGCCAGCAGTAGGACAGGGGTGGCTTTCTTT. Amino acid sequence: CASSRTGVAFF.

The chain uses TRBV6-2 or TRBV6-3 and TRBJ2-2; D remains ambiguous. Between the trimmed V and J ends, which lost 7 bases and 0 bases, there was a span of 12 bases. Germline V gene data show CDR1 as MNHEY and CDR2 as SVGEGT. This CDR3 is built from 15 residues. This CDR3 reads CASKDERANTGELFF. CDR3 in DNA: TGTGCCAGCAAGGACGAGCGAGCGAACACCGGGGAGCTGTTTTTT.

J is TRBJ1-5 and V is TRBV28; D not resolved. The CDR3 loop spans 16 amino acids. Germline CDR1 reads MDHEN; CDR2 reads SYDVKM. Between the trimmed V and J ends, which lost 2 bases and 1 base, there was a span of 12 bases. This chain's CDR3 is CASSLDPRRSNQPQHF. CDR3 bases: TGTGCCAGCAGTTTAGATCCCAGGAGGAGCAATCAGCCCCAGCATTTT.

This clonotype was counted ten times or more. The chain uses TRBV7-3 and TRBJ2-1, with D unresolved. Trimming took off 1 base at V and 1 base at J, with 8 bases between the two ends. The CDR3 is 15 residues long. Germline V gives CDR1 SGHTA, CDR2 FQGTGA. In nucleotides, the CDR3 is TGTGCCAGCAGCTTAAGTAGGGTTTCCTACAATGAGCAGTTCTTC. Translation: CASSLSRVSYNEQFF.

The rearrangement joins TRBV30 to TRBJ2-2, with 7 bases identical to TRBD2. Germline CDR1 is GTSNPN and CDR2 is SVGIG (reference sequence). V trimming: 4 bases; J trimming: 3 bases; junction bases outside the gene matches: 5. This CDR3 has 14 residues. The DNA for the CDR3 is TGTGCCTGGAACCCGGGAGGCTACACCGGGGAGCTGTTTTTT. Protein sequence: CAWNPGGYTGELFF.

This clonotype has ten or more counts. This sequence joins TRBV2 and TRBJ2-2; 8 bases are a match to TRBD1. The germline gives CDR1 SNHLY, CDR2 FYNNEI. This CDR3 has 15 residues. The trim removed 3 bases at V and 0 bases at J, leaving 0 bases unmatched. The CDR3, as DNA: TGTGCCAGCAGTGAGGACAGGGCGAACACCGGGGAGCTGTTTTTT. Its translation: CASSEDRANTGELFF.